This T cell receptor (beta chain) was recorded in a study of T cells expressing NK-cell markers. As regards this clonotype: Its antigen is currently unknown.

Overall study results and limits: Where several donors were concerned, these clonotypes also led the CD3+CD56-NKG2C+ fraction.

TCRdb reprocessed the 5' RACE reads, with one entry per CDR3 protein and no DNA. The table lists over 200,000 distinct CDR3 sequences. Germline V gene lookup returns CDR1 SGHDT and CDR2 YYEEEE. The CDR3 has 15 residues. The receptor was isolated from a man between 18 and 35 years old in good health. The sequencing sample was made of blood T cells: a sorted CD56 or NKG2C T cell subset, CD4+ or CD8+ T cells, or bulk PBMC T cells (not recorded which). The chain employs TRBV5-6 and TRBJ2-3; without DNA, the TCRdb call of TRBD1 cannot be checked. The chain's CDR3 is CASSFTQGRTDTQYF.